This TCR beta chain was captured in a study of cytomegalovirus exposure and HLA in healthy donors. Primers for the PCR totalled 60 Vbeta and 13 Jbeta. Libraries were prepared by immunoSEQ multiplex PCR; TCRdb keeps only in-frame clonotypes and omits some of them. This repertoire shows fewer than 100,000 clones, around 80% found once; its top ten account for roughly 2.5%. To note about this clone: Its antigen is unidentified.

Study results and caveats: For most TCR beta V segments, an earlier analysis put the productive rate at about 87% or about 30% of the time.

The V gene's germline CDR1 is SGHAT and CDR2 FQNNGV. V dropped 5 bases and J dropped 4; count of bases not matched to a gene: 7. The CDR3 has 14 residues. This receptor was identified in a male donor in good health and CMV-seropositive. Sequencing was done on a sample of PBMCs. The V call is TRBV11-2, the J call TRBJ2-5; 7 bases are shared with TRBD1. In nucleotides, the CDR3 is TGTGCCAGCAGCCCGGACAGGTCCGGAGAGACCCAGTACTTC. Protein: CASSPDRSGETQYF.